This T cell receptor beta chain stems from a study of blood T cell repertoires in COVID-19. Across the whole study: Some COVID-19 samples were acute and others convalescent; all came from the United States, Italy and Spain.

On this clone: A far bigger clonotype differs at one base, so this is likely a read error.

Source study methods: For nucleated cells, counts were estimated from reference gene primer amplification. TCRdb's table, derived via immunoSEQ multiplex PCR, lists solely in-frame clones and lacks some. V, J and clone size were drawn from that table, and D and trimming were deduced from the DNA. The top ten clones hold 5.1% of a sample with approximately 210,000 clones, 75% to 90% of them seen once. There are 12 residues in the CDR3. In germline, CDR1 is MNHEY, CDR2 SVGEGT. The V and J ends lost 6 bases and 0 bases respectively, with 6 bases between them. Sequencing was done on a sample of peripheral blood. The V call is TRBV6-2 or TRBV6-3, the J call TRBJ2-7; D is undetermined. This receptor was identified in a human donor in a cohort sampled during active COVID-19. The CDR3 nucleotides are TGTGCCAGCAGCCCCTTCTCCTACGAGCAGTACTTC. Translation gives CASSPFSYEQYF.